The 5 T cell receptor beta chains below were found in one sample sequenced in a study of blood T cell repertoires in COVID-19. The method was immunoSEQ multiplex PCR; TCRdb's version includes in-frame clones alone and lacks a portion of them. The sample includes under 350,000 clones, roughly 90% of them seen just once. Material: peripheral blood. The origin of the receptors is a woman in her 30s with COVID-19, enrolled during active disease.

V and J are TRBV13 and TRBJ2-7; D might be TRBD2 (5 bases). This CDR3 contains 15 residues. Germline values: CDR1 PRHDT, CDR2 FYEKMQ (reference sequence). V dropped 5 bases and J dropped 0 bases, with 14 bases sitting between them. CDR3 amino acids: CASSQGLNSSYEQYF. As DNA, the CDR3 is TGTGCCAGCAGCCAAGGACTTAATAGCTCCTACGAGCAGTACTTC.

The V and J genes are TRBV19 and TRBJ1-5; 8 nucleotides line up with TRBD1. The CDR3 sequence is 16 residues long. The ends lost 6 bases at V and 2 bases at J; junction bases unmatched: 9. Germline V gene sequence: CDR1 LNHDA, CDR2 SQIVND (reference sequence). The CDR3 DNA sequence: TGTGCCAGTAGACCCCTCGACAGGGGAGGCAATCAGCCCCAGCATTTT. It codes for CASRPLDRGGNQPQHF. Full variable domain (outside the CDR3, taken from reference TRBV19 and TRBJ1-5): DGGITQSPKYLFRKEGQNVTLSCEQNLNHDAMYWYRQDPGQGLRLIYYSQIVNDFQKGDIAEGYSVSREKKESFPLTVTSAQKNPTAFYLCASRPLDRGGNQPQHFGDGTRLSIL.

This rearrangement joins TRBV6-6 to TRBJ1-2; no clear D. This CDR3 region has 16 residues. Deletions cut 5 bases from V and 2 bases from J, with 18 bases between. CDR1 is MNHNY, CDR2 SVGAGI, per germline (reference sequence). This CDR3 is CASSPTRGPKNYGYTF. The CDR3 coding sequence is TGTGCCAGCAGTCCCACCCGGGGTCCTAAAAACTATGGCTACACCTTC.

The chain combines TRBV5-1 with TRBJ1-1; tentative D call: TRBD1 (6 bases). The CDR3 is 14 amino acids. Between the trimmed V and J ends, which lost 2 bases and 6 bases, there was a span of 14 bases. Germline V gene lookup returns CDR1 SGHRS and CDR2 YFSETQ. Here the CDR3 reads CASSFQGRGAEAFF. The CDR3 DNA reads TGCGCCAGCAGCTTCCAGGGGCGTGGGGCTGAAGCTTTCTTT.

The chain has TRBV2 and TRBJ2-7; TRBD2 aligns across 8 bases. J gave up 2 bases and V 7 bases, and 4 bases lay outside the gene matches. This CDR3 is built from 13 residues. Germline CDR1 is SNHLY and CDR2 is FYNNEI. Here the CDR3 DNA reads TGTGCCAGCAAAGCGGGGGAGCCCTACGAGCAGTACTTC. Its protein is CASKAGEPYEQYF.